These T cell receptor beta chains were read from a single sample in a study of long-term antiretroviral therapy in people with HIV. Assay: immunoSEQ multiplex PCR; the TCRdb copy retains only in-frame clones and omits some. Of about 29,000 clones listed, roughly 80% are singletons. Specimen: unsorted PBMCs, collected 3 years after starting antiretroviral therapy. Receptors were obtained from a man between 35 and 55 years old with HIV. Both conserved end residues are part of each CDR3. The order of the fields is V gene, clone size, J gene, D gene, CDR3 protein, CDR3 DNA. A D gene is named only where the DNA matches it firmly. The listing skips clone size in some rows; elsewhere it reads once, few, many or a size class.

TRBV9	.	TRBJ2-7	.	CASSVRDIDYEQYF	TGTGCCAGCAGCGTTCGGGACATCGACTACGAGCAGTACTTC
TRBV18	.	TRBJ1-1	.	CASSPSRANTEAFF	TGTGCCAGCTCACCATCAAGAGCGAACACTGAAGCTTTCTTT
TRBV19	.	TRBJ2-7	TRBD1	CASPTPGQGEYEQYF	TGTGCCAGCCCTACCCCGGGACAGGGGGAATACGAGCAGTACTTC
TRBV10-3	.	TRBJ2-1	TRBD2	CAISERLAGLVDEQFF	TGTGCCATCAGTGAGCGCCTAGCGGGACTTGTTGATGAGCAGTTCTTC
TRBV18	.	TRBJ1-6	.	CASSPENGGSPLHF	TGTGCCAGCTCACCAGAAAATGGCGGTTCACCCCTCCACTTT
TRBV6-6	.	TRBJ2-7	TRBD2	CASKMTSGGSYEQYF	TGTGCCAGCAAGATGACTAGCGGAGGCTCCTACGAGCAGTACTTC
TRBV6-1	.	TRBJ2-7	TRBD1	CASSESNDRVPPYEQYF	TGTGCCAGCAGTGAATCAAACGACAGGGTTCCCCCCTACGAGCAGTACTTC
TRBV4-1	few	TRBJ1-1	.	CASSQDREYTEAFF	TGCGCCAGCAGCCAAGACAGAGAATACACTGAAGCTTTCTTT
TRBV7-6	.	TRBJ2-7	.	CASSSGRGVGEQYF	TGTGCCAGCAGTTCCGGGCGGGGTGTGGGCGAGCAGTACTTC
TRBV10-2	.	TRBJ2-1	TRBD2	CASRGGVPHFYNEQFF	TGCGCCAGCCGGGGGGGAGTCCCCCACTTTTACAATGAGCAGTTCTTC
TRBV19	once	TRBJ1-5	TRBD1	CASSITGGNQPQHF	TGTGCCAGTAGTATAACAGGGGGCAATCAGCCCCAGCATTTT
TRBV11-2	.	TRBJ1-1	.	CASSIGYGAFF	TGTGCCAGCAGCATAGGTTATGGAGCTTTCTTT
TRBV28	.	TRBJ2-7	TRBD2	CASCSWTSSYEQYF	TGTGCCAGCTGTTCCTGGACTAGCTCCTACGAGCAGTACTTC
TRBV29-1	.	TRBJ1-4	.	CSVGRGEANEKLFF	TGCAGCGTTGGGAGAGGGGAGGCTAATGAAAAACTGTTTTTT
TRBV5-8	.	TRBJ2-7	.	CASSRGTNRAQYF	TGTGCCAGCAGCCGGGGGACAAATAGGGCGCAGTACTTC
TRBV6-6	.	TRBJ1-1	.	CASSYFLDTDEAFF	TGTGCCAGCAGTTATTTTCTTGACACGGACGAAGCTTTCTTT